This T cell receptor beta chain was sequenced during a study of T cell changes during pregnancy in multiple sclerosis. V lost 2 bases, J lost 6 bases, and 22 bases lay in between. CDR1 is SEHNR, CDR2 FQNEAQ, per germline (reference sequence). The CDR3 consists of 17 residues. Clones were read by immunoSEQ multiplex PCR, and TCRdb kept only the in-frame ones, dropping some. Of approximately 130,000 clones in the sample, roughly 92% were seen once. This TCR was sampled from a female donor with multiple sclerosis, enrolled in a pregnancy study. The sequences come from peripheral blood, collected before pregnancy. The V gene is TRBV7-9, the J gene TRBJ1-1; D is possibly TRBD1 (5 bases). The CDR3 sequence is CASSLSRRGGWVAEAFF. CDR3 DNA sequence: TGTGCCAGCAGCTTATCCCGGCGGGGGGGGTGGGTCGCTGAAGCTTTCTTT.